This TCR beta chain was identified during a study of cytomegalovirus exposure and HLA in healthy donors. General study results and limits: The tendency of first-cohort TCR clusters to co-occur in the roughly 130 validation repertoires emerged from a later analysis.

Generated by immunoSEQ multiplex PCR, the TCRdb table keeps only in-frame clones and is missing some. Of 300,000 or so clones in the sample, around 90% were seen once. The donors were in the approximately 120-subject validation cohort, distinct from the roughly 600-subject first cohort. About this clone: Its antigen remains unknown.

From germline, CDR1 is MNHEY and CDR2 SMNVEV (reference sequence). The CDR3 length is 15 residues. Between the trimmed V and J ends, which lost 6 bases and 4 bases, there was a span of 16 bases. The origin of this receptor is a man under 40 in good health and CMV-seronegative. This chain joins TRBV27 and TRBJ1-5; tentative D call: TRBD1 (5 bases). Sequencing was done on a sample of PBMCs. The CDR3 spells CASSPLRQSNQPQHF. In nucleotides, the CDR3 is TGTGCCAGCAGCCCCCTCCGACAGAGTAATCAGCCCCAGCATTTT.